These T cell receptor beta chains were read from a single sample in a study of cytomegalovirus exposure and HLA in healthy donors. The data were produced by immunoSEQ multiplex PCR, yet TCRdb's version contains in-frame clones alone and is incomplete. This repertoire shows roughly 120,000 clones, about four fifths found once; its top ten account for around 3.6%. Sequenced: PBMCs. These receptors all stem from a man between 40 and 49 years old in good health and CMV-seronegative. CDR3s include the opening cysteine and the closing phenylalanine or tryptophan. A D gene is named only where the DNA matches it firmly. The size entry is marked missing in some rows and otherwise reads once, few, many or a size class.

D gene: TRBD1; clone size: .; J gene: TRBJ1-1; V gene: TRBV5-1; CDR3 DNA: TGCGCCAGCAGCTCCGGGACAGGCGGAACTGAAGCTTTCTTT; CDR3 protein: CASSSGTGGTEAFF
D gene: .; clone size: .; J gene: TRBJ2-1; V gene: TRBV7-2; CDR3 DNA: TGTGCCAGCAGGTCCTTCAGTTACAATGAGCAGTTCTTC; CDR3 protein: CASRSFSYNEQFF
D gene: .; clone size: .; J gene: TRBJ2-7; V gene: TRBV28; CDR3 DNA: TGTGCCAGCAGTTTATGGGAGGCTTATCCCTACGAGCAGTACTTC; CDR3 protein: CASSLWEAYPYEQYF
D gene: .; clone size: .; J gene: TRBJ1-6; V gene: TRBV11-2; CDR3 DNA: TGTGCCAGCAGTAGCTCCTATAATTCACCCCTCCACTTT; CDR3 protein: CASSSSYNSPLHF
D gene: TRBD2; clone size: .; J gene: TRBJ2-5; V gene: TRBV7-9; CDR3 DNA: TGTGCCAGCAGCACTAGCGGGGGGCCTGGGGAGACCCAGTACTTC; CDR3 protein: CASSTSGGPGETQYF
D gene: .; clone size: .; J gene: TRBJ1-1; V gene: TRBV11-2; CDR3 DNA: TGTGCCAGCAGCTCCCCCCGGGGATTCGCTGAAGCTTTCTTT; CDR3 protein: CASSSPRGFAEAFF
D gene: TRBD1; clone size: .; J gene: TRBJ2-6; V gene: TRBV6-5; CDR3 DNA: TGTGCCAGCAGTGCGGACAGGACTGGGGCCAACGTCCTGACTTTC; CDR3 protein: CASSADRTGANVLTF
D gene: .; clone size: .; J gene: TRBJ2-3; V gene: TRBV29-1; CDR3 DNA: TGCAGCGGGGGACAACTCACAGATACGCAGTATTTT; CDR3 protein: CSGGQLTDTQYF
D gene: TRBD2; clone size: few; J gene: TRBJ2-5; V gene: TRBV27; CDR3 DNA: TGTGCCAGCACCATGGGGGGACTAGGGTTAGAAAAGACCCAGTACTTC; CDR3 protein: CASTMGGLGLEKTQYF
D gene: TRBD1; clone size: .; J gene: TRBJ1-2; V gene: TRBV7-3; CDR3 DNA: TGTGCCAGCAGCACGGGACAGGGGATCGGCTACACCTTC; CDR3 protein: CASSTGQGIGYTF
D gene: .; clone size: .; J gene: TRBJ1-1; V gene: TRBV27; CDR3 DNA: TGTGCCAGCAGTAAGGGGTTAGTCGCTGAAGCTTTCTTT; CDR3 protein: CASSKGLVAEAFF
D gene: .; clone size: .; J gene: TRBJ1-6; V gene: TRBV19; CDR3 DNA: TGTGCCAGTAGAAAGGGGCCTTCACCCCTCCACTTT; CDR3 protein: CASRKGPSPLHF
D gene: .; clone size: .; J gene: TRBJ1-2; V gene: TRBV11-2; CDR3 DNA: TGTGCCAGCAGCTTAAGCAGCGGGGCCTATGGCTACACCTTC; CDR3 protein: CASSLSSGAYGYTF
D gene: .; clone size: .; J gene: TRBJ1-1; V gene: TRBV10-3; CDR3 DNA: TGTGCCATCAGTGAGTCAGGGGCAGGACCTGAAGCTTTCTTT; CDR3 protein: CAISESGAGPEAFF
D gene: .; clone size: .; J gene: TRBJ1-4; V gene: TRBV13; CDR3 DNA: TGTGCCAGCAGCTTCACAACTAATGAAAAACTGTTTTTT; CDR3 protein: CASSFTTNEKLFF
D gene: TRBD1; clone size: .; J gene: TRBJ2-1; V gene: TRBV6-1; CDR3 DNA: TGTGCCAGCAGTGAAGATCCAGGGGGCTTGAATGAGCAGTTCTTC; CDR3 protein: CASSEDPGGLNEQFF